The rows below give T cell receptor beta chains drawn from one sample of a study of blood T cell repertoires in COVID-19. Profiling relied on immunoSEQ multiplex PCR, and the TCRdb table lists in-frame clones only, not all of them. The table shows hundreds of thousands of clones, with 87% occurring only once. Material for sequencing was PBMCs or T cells enriched from blood (not recorded which). These TCRs come from a woman aged 25 to 39 with acute COVID-19. The conserved cysteine and the conserved F or W are not part of the CDR3 here. Each record gives: J gene, V gene, clone size, CDR3 protein. Expanded clones get a size class; other rows say once, few or many, or leave the size out.

J: TRBJ2-7
V: TRBV28
size: few
CDR3: ASSPPTGWEQY

J: TRBJ1-2
V: TRBV19
size: .
CDR3: ASRLERATGYT

J: TRBJ2-7
V: TRBV2
size: .
CDR3: ASSERRGTGYEQY

J: TRBJ1-5
V: TRBV10-3
size: once
CDR3: AIKGGDNNQPQH

J: TRBJ1-3
V: TRBV6-6
size: .
CDR3: ASSPTGGDSGNTIY

J: TRBJ1-4
V: TRBV28
size: .
CDR3: ASSFQGIATNEKLF

J: TRBJ1-1
V: TRBV5-1
size: .
CDR3: ASSSPGVTEAF

J: TRBJ1-1
V: TRBV11-2
size: .
CDR3: ASIGWDRGGPNTEAF

J: TRBJ2-1
V: TRBV19
size: .
CDR3: ASRSTGPSSYNEQF

J: TRBJ1-2
V: TRBV4-1
size: .
CDR3: ASSPQDRDGYT

J: TRBJ2-1
V: TRBV7-3
size: .
CDR3: ASSSAPDRGTEQF

J: TRBJ2-1
V: TRBV7-9
size: .
CDR3: ASSLTSGYYNEQF

J: TRBJ2-3
V: TRBV5-4
size: .
CDR3: ASSLGVADTQY

J: TRBJ2-7
V: TRBV19
size: .
CDR3: ASSILPGQGDYEQY

J: TRBJ2-5
V: TRBV5-1
size: .
CDR3: ASSWEGNQETQY

J: TRBJ1-4
V: TRBV7-9
size: .
CDR3: ASSRGAAANEKLF

J: TRBJ2-4
V: TRBV7-8
size: once
CDR3: ASSLEGTSTLAKNIQY

J: TRBJ2-1
V: TRBV5-1
size: .
CDR3: ASSLDRAYNEQF

J: TRBJ1-5
V: TRBV19
size: .
CDR3: ASTRVRGLGQPQH

J: TRBJ2-3
V: TRBV2
size: .
CDR3: ASRLRLAGLSTDTQY

J: TRBJ2-3
V: TRBV2
size: .
CDR3: ASHDRIAGSRTDTQY

J: TRBJ2-3
V: TRBV3-1/TRBV3-2
size: .
CDR3: ASSQEVHSGGPTDTQY

J: TRBJ1-1
V: TRBV28
size: .
CDR3: ASSFSTEAF

J: TRBJ2-7
V: TRBV4-1
size: .
CDR3: ASSLTGETYEQY

J: TRBJ1-6
V: TRBV28
size: .
CDR3: ASRKRFSGTGAYNSPLH

J: TRBJ2-1
V: TRBV4-3
size: .
CDR3: ASSQGGSGADEQF

J: TRBJ2-7
V: TRBV7-9
size: once
CDR3: ASSASGVREQY

J: TRBJ2-2
V: TRBV7-9
size: .
CDR3: ASSLTGSGELF

J: TRBJ2-5
V: TRBV11-2
size: .
CDR3: ASSLVSGRVEETQY

J: TRBJ1-6
V: TRBV9
size: .
CDR3: ASARQGSLH

J: TRBJ2-3
V: TRBV27
size: .
CDR3: ASSLSPGQGREGDTQY

J: TRBJ1-5
V: TRBV19
size: .
CDR3: ASRWTGKGPQH

J: TRBJ1-2
V: TRBV28
size: .
CDR3: ASSPLVGYT

J: TRBJ2-1
V: TRBV5-1
size: .
CDR3: ASSLSGGYNEQF

J: TRBJ1-5
V: TRBV3-1/TRBV3-2
size: .
CDR3: ASSQTTHGNQPQH

J: TRBJ1-1
V: TRBV29-1
size: .
CDR3: SVVELNTEAF

J: TRBJ2-7
V: TRBV29-1
size: .
CDR3: SVEDRGLGDAYEQY

J: TRBJ1-4
V: TRBV9
size: .
CDR3: ASSGFAGQGGEKLF

J: TRBJ2-1
V: TRBV4-1
size: .
CDR3: ASSLGLAGDVVF